Sequencing of this T cell receptor (beta chain) was carried out in a study of CD8+CD57+ T cells in acquired aplastic anemia. Using genomic DNA as the template, TCR beta VDJ and CDR3 profiling was carried out. TCRdb ran MiXCR on the reads and lists one entry per CDR3 protein. Seen here are some 150,000 distinct CDR3 sequences, roughly 40% observed once, and the top ten hold less than 8.5%. Study-level findings and limits: Found in both controls and patients were around 30 CD8+ CDR3 sequences.

This CDR3 has 14 amino acids. Germline V CDR1 and CDR2: DFQATT, SNEGSKA (reference sequence). With V trimmed by 3 bases and J by 5 bases, 6 bases remained unmatched. This clonotype was counted many times. Its antigen remains unknown. This TCR was sampled from a human donor in good health, serving as a control. V is TRBV20-1 and J is TRBJ2-2; TRBD2 matches at 7 bases. Sequencing input: sorted CD4+, CD8+, or CD8+CD57+ T cells (not recorded which) from PBMCs. As DNA, the CDR3 is TGCAGTGCTAGCCGGGCGGGGGTAACCGGGGAGCTGTTTTTT. This encodes CSASRAGVTGELFF.